This T cell receptor beta chain stems from a study of cytomegalovirus exposure and HLA in healthy donors. A remark on this clone: The antigen remains unidentified.

Overall study findings and caveats: Among TCR beta chains, those listed as cytomegalovirus-associated numbered fewer than 200. Most TCR sequences were seen very rarely across donors, but some public TCRs occurred in many. Later on, a genetic analysis was performed. It linked a missense variant in DCLRE1C with V- and J-gene trimming of TCR beta. When analyzed later, the rates of TCR association showed variation by HLA locus, with DRB1 the most and HLA-C the fewest.

Researchers ran the PCR with 60 Vbeta and 13 Jbeta primers. The protocol was immunoSEQ multiplex PCR, while the TCRdb copy is restricted to in-frame clones and leaves out a portion. The sample consists of approximately 300,000 clones, roughly 80% of them appearing once. This receptor was obtained from a girl aged 2 to 10 in good health and CMV-seronegative. The sample consisted of PBMCs.

The CDR3 nucleotides are TGTGCCAGCAGCTTAGGGTCGTTGGGGGGTAATGCCGGGGAGCAGTACTTC. This encodes CASSLGSLGGNAGEQYF. The rearrangement uses TRBV7-9 and TRBJ2-7, with a tentative D call TRBD2 (6 bases). The V gene's germline CDR1 is SEHNR and CDR2 FQNEAQ (reference sequence). The V and J ends lost 1 base and 7 bases respectively, with 23 bases between them. CDR3 size: 17 residues.